Shown below are 20 T cell receptor beta chains from a single sample sequenced in a study of CD8+ T cells in alopecia areata. RNA was extracted and reverse transcribed into cDNA as the sequencing template. Measured with immunoSEQ multiplex PCR; TCRdb has only the in-frame clones, and not every one. This table has roughly 140,000 clones, approximately 56% appearing once. Specimen: CD8+ T cells sorted from blood. These receptors all come from a human donor in good health.

This chain links TRBV27 with TRBJ2-3, with D possibly called TRBD1 or TRBD2 (5 bases each). Germline V lookup: CDR1 MNHEY, CDR2 SMNVEV (reference sequence). This CDR3 has 14 amino acids. V was trimmed by 5 bases and J by 10 bases, leaving 19 bases between them. CDR3 nucleotide sequence: TGTGCCAGCAGTATCCCCGGGACCTACAGCGCGCAGTATTTT. Translating it yields CASSIPGTYSAQYF.

The rearrangement joins TRBV29-1 to TRBJ2-1; D not certain. Germline V CDR1 and CDR2: SQVTM, ANQGSEA. V lost 3 bases to trimming and J lost 10 bases, with 13 bases between them. CDR3 length: 12 amino acids. This CDR3 is CSVEVGLGEQFF. CDR3 nucleotides: TGCAGCGTTGAGGTGGGATTGGGAGAGCAGTTCTTC.

V usage is TRBV5-6 and J usage is TRBJ2-3, with 10 bases lining up with TRBD1. This CDR3 spans 17 amino acids. V lost 4 bases, J lost 0 bases, and 8 bases stayed unmatched. Germline V gene data show CDR1 as SGHDT and CDR2 as YYEEEE. The CDR3 sequence: CASSPTLDRGSTDTQYF. The CDR3 nucleotides read TGTGCCAGCAGCCCGACTTTGGACAGGGGGAGCACAGATACGCAGTATTTT.

This clone was detected only a few times. This chain joins TRBV29-1 and TRBJ2-7; D might be TRBD2 (6 bases). The CDR3 loop spans 14 amino acids. Trimming shortened V by 3 bases and J by 0 bases, and 12 bases separated the two germline ends. Germline lookup yields CDR1 SQVTM and CDR2 ANQGSEA. The CDR3 protein is CSVEGDGSSYEQYF. The CDR3 DNA reads as TGCAGCGTTGAGGGGGACGGGAGCTCCTACGAGCAGTACTTC.

The sample holds a few counts of this clone. J is TRBJ2-3 and V is TRBV11-2; a possible D gene is TRBD2 (6 bases). Germline V gives CDR1 SGHAT, CDR2 FQNNGV. The germline V and J ends were trimmed by 1 base and 6 bases, with 20 bases remaining between them. This CDR3 has 17 amino acids. This chain's CDR3 is CASSLAGGGVLADTQYF. The CDR3 DNA reads as TGTGCCAGCAGCTTAGCGGGTGGAGGGGTCCTGGCGGATACGCAGTATTTT.

The chain combines TRBV20-1 with TRBJ2-1; D unclear. Germline V gene data show CDR1 as DFQATT and CDR2 as SNEGSKA (reference sequence). V dropped 6 bases and J dropped 9 bases, with 9 bases sitting between them. The CDR3 contains 10 residues. The CDR3 reads CSARMGEQFF. The CDR3 coding sequence is TGCAGTGCCCGCATGGGTGAGCAGTTCTTC.

Only a few counts were recorded for this clone. V gene TRBV30 combines with J gene TRBJ2-7; possibly TRBD1 or TRBD2 for D (5 bases each). V lost 2 bases, J lost 1 base, and 12 bases lay in between. This CDR3 has 14 residues. The germline V gene encodes CDR1 GTSNPN and CDR2 SVGIG (reference sequence). The CDR3 sequence is CAWSSGKGSYEQYF. The CDR3 nucleotides are TGTGCCTGGAGTTCGGGAAAGGGGTCCTACGAGCAGTACTTC.

The CDR3 DNA reads as TGCGCCAGTACTAGGGACAGCGGGTCCTACGAGCAGTACTTC. This translates into CASTRDSGSYEQYF. The chain carries TRBV10-2 and TRBJ2-7; weak D call: TRBD1 (7 bases). The CDR3 extends over 14 amino acids. Germline V gene sequence: CDR1 WSHSY, CDR2 SAAADI. V was cut by 9 bases and J by 1 base, with 16 bases left in between.

This clone showed up just a few times. Here the CDR3 reads CSARDRDWYEQYF. CDR3 nucleotide sequence: TGCAGCGCCCGGGACAGGGATTGGTACGAGCAGTACTTC. The rearrangement uses TRBV29-1 and TRBJ2-7, with TRBD1 matching 9 bases. The CDR3 runs to 13 residues. Trimming at V came to 7 bases and at J to 4 bases, leaving 8 bases not matched to a gene. Germline V gives CDR1 SQVTM, CDR2 ANQGSEA.

Written as DNA, the CDR3 is TGCGCCAGCCACTCCGGGACAGGGGGCAATGAGCAGTTCTTC. Translating gives CASHSGTGGNEQFF. The chain recombines TRBV5-1 with TRBJ2-1; 11 nucleotides line up with TRBD1. This CDR3 is 14 amino acids long. Unmatched junction bases numbered 6, after V lost 7 bases and J lost 6 bases. The germline V gene has CDR1 SGHRS and CDR2 YFSETQ.

This clone has a handful of counts. The rearrangement uses TRBV25-1 and TRBJ2-5; a possible D gene is TRBD2 (5 bases). The CDR3 sequence is 12 residues long. The germline gives CDR1 MGHDK, CDR2 SYGVNS. Trimming left V 7 bases short and J 4 bases short, with 10 bases between. The CDR3 protein is CASKLGRETQYF. DNA of the CDR3: TGTGCCAGCAAACTGGGGAGAGAGACCCAGTACTTC.

This chain joins TRBV6-5 and TRBJ2-7; 10 bases align to TRBD2. V lost 10 bases, J lost 6 bases, and 12 bases stayed unmatched. The CDR3 runs to 14 residues. Germline V CDR1 and CDR2: MNHEY, SVGAGI. The CDR3 coding sequence is TGTGCCACGACTAGCGGGCTATCCCTACTCGAGCAGTACTTC. This gives the protein CATTSGLSLLEQYF.

The rearrangement uses TRBV10-3 and TRBJ1-2; a possible D gene is TRBD1 (5 bases). Trimming removed 10 bases from V and 4 bases from J, with 25 bases in between. This CDR3 contains 16 residues. Per germline, CDR1 ENHRY and CDR2 SYGVKD. CDR3 nucleotides: TGTGCCACCACGGCCGGGGCCCCAGTCGGGAGCTATGGCTACACCTTC. Amino acid sequence: CATTAGAPVGSYGYTF.

The chain is built from TRBV7-9 and TRBJ1-6, with a possible D match to TRBD1 (5 bases). The CDR3 runs to 14 residues. Trimming left V 6 bases short and J 5 bases short, with 11 bases between. Germline CDR1 and CDR2: SEHNR and FQNEAQ (reference sequence). CDR3 loop: CASRRGPNNSPLHF. The CDR3 nucleotides are TGTGCCAGCAGGCGGGGCCCGAATAATTCACCCCTCCACTTT.

V and J are TRBV11-2 and TRBJ1-4; tentatively, D is TRBD1 (5 bases). The CDR3 consists of 14 residues. Germline lookup yields CDR1 SGHAT and CDR2 FQNNGV. Trimming pared 0 bases from V and 8 bases from J, leaving 10 bases between. The CDR3 reads CASSLDIREEKLFF. The CDR3 DNA is TGTGCCAGCAGCTTAGATATCAGGGAGGAAAAACTGTTTTTT. The entire variable domain, with the rest obtained from reference TRBV11-2 and TRBJ1-4, is as follows: EAGVAQSPRYKIIEKRQSVAFWCNPISGHATLYWYQQILGQGPKLLIQFQNNGVVDDSQLPKDRFSAERLKGVDSTLKIQPAKLEDSAVYLCASSLDIREEKLFFGSGTQLSVL.

A remark on this clone: The sample carries other DNA sequences with the same CDR3. This rearrangement joins TRBV29-1 to TRBJ1-1, with TRBD1 matching 9 bases. V lost 6 bases and J lost 4; bases outside the gene matches: 0. Germline assignment: CDR1 SQVTM and CDR2 ANQGSEA. The CDR3 has 11 residues. CDR3 sequence (DNA): TGCAGCGTGACAGGGGGCACTGAAGCTTTCTTT. Protein sequence: CSVTGGTEAFF.

This clone occurred a few times. The same CDR3 is also encoded by other DNA sequences in this sample. The V gene is TRBV5-1, the J gene TRBJ2-7, with 7 bases identical to TRBD1. In germline, CDR1 is SGHRS, CDR2 YFSETQ. The CDR3 extends over 13 amino acids. The J segment lost 2 bases and the V segment lost 2 bases, leaving 1 base of the junction unmatched. The CDR3 DNA sequence: TGCGCCAGCAGCTTTGGACAGGCCTACGAGCAGTACTTC. As protein: CASSFGQAYEQYF.

This chain connects TRBV29-1 to TRBJ1-1; 8 nucleotides match TRBD1. The CDR3 has 11 residues. CDR1 and CDR2 (germline): SQVTM, ANQGSEA. The V segment lost 5 bases and the J segment 10 bases; nucleotides outside the gene matches: 6. CDR3 region: CSVWTGNGAFF. CDR3 bases: TGCAGCGTTTGGACAGGGAACGGAGCTTTCTTT. The variable domain in full, completed from reference TRBV29-1 and TRBJ1-1, reads SAVISQKPSRDICQRGTSLTIQCQVDSQVTMMFWYRQQPGQSLTLIATANQGSEATYESGFVIDKFPISRPNLTFSTLTVSNMSPEDSSIYLCSVWTGNGAFFGQGTRLTVV.

The chain recombines TRBV30 with TRBJ2-7; 7 bases map to TRBD1. In germline, CDR1 is GTSNPN, CDR2 SVGIG (reference sequence). Trimming at V came to 2 bases and at J to 5 bases, leaving 9 bases not matched to a gene. This CDR3 has 14 amino acids. This CDR3 is CAWSQGRGMNEQYF. As DNA, the CDR3 is TGTGCCTGGAGTCAGGGCAGGGGGATGAACGAGCAGTACTTC. Filled out from reference TRBV30 and TRBJ2-7, the complete variable domain reads SQTIHQWPATLVQPVGSPLSLECTVEGTSNPNLYWYRQAAGRGLQLLFYSVGIGQISSEVPQNLSASRPQDRQFILSSKKLLLSDSGFYLCAWSQGRGMNEQYFGPGTRLTVT.

This chain connects TRBV29-1 to TRBJ2-5, with D possibly called TRBD1 or TRBD2 (5 bases each). V lost 0 bases and J lost 6, with 17 bases in between. The CDR3 has 15 residues. The germline CDR1 and CDR2 sequences are SQVTM and ANQGSEA. The CDR3 sequence is CSVEDGQKGRKTQYF. CDR3 sequence (DNA): TGCAGCGTTGAAGATGGGCAGAAGGGGAGAAAGACCCAGTACTTC.